This T cell receptor beta chain was retrieved from a study of blood T cell repertoires in COVID-19. Profiled with immunoSEQ multiplex PCR; TCRdb holds only in-frame clones, not every one. The sample carries around 140,000 clones, 80% recorded once. CDR3 length: 13 amino acids. Germline V lookup: CDR1 MNHEY, CDR2 SMNVEV (reference sequence). V trimming: 7 bases; J trimming: 7 bases; junction bases outside the gene matches: 9. This clone was seen more than once but under ten times. Material for sequencing was peripheral blood. The chain links TRBV27 to TRBJ1-1, with 7 bases identical to TRBD1. The source of this sequence is a man between 65 and 79 years old who had recovered from COVID-19. CDR3 amino acids: CASIKQGRNEAFF. The DNA of the CDR3 is TGTGCCAGCATTAAACAGGGGCGTAATGAAGCTTTCTTT.